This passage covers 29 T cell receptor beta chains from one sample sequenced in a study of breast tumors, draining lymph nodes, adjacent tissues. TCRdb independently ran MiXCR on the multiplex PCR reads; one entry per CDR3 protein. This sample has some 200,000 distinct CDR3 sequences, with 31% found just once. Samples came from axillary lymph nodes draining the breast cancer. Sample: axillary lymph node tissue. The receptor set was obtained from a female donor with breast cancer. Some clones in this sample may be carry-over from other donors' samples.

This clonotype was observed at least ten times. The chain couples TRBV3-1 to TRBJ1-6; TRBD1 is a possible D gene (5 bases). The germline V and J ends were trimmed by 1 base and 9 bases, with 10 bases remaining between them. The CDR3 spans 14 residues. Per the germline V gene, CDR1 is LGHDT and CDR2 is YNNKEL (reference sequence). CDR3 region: CASSQVRGSSPLHF. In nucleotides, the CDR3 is TGTGCCAGCAGCCAAGTTCGGGGGAGTTCACCCCTCCACTTT. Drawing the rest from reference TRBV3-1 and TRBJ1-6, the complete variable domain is DTAVSQTPKYLVTQMGNDKSIKCEQNLGHDTMYWYKQDSKKFLKIMFSYNNKELIINETVPNRFSPKSPDKAHLNLHINSLELGDSAVYFCASSQVRGSSPLHFGNGTRLTVT.

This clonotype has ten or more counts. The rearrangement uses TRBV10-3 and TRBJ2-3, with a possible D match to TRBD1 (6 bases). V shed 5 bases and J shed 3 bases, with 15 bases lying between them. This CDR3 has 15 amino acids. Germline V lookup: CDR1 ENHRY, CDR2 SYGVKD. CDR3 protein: CAISLQGSETDTQYF. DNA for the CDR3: TGTGCCATCAGTCTCCAGGGGTCTGAGACAGATACGCAGTATTTT.

The CDR3 DNA reads TGTGCCAGCAGCTTAGACGGGAGGGCCTTGGGGGAGACCCAGTACTTC. The encoded protein is CASSLDGRALGETQYF. The chain employs TRBV7-2 and TRBJ2-5, with 8 bases that match TRBD2. Germline trimming cut 1 base from V and 5 bases from J; bases unmatched to any gene: 9. The germline CDR1 and CDR2 sequences are SGHTA and FQGNSA. This CDR3 is 16 amino acids long.

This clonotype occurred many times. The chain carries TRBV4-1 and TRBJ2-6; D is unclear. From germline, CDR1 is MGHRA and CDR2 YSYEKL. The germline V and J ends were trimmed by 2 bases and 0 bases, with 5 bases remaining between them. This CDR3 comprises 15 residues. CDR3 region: CASSQKLSGANVLTF. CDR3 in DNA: TGCGCCAGCAGCCAAAAGCTCTCTGGGGCCAACGTCCTGACTTTC.

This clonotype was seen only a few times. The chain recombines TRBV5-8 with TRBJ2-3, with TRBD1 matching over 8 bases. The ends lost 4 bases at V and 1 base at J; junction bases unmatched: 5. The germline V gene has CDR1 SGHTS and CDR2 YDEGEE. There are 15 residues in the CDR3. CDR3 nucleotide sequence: TGTGCCAGCAGCCCCAGGGGGCGCGGCACAGATACGCAGTATTTT. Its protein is CASSPRGRGTDTQYF.

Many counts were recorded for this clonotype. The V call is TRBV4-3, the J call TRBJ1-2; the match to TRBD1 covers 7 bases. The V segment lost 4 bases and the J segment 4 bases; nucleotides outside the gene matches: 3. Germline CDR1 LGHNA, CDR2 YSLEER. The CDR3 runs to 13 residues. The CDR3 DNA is TGCGCCAGCAGCCGGGACAGTTCCTATGGCTACACCTTC. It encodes CASSRDSSYGYTF.

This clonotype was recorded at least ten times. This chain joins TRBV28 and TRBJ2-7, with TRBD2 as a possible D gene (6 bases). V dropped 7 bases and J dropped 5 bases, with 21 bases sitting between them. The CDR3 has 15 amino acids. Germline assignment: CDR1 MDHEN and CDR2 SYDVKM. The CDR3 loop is CASIMSGGPIHEQYF. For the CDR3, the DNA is TGTGCCAGCATTATGTCAGGAGGGCCAATCCACGAGCAGTACTTC.

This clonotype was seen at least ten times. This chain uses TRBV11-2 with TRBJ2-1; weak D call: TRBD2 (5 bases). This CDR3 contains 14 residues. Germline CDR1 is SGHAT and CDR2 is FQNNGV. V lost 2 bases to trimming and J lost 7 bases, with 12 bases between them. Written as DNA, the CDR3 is TGTGCCAGCAGCTTACGCCCCCAGCGGAATGAGCAGTTCTTC. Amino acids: CASSLRPQRNEQFF.

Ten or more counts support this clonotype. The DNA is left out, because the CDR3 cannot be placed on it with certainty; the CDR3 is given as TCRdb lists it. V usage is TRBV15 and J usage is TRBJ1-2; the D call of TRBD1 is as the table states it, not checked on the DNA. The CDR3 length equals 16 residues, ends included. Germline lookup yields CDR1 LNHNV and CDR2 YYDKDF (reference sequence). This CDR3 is CATSRVGSGSPYGYIF.

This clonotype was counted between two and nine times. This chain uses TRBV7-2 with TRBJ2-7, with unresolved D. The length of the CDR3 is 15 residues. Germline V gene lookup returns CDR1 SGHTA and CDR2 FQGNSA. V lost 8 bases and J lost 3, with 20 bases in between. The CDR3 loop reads CASGPLDGLSYEQYF. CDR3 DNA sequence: TGTGCCAGCGGCCCTTTGGACGGTCTAAGCTACGAGCAGTACTTC.

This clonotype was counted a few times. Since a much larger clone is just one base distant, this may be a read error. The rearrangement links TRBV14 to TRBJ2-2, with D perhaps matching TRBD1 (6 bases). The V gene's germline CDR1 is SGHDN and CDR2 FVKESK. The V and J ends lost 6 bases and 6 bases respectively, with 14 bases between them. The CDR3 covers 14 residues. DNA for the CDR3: TGTGCCAGCAGTCTACAGGGCTGGGCCGGGGAGCTGTTTTTT. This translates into CASSLQGWAGELFF.

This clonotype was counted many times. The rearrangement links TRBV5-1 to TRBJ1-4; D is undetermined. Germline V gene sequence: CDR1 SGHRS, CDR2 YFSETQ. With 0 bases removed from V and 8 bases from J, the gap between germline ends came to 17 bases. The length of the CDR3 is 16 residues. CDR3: CASSLGVEPRQEKLFF. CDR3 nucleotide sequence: TGCGCCAGCAGCTTGGGTGTTGAACCAAGGCAGGAAAAACTGTTTTTT.

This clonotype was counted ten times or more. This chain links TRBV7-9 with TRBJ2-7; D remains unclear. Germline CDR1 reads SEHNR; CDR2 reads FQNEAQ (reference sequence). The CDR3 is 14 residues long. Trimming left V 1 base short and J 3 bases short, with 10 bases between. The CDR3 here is CASSLVPGHYEQYF. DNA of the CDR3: TGTGCCAGCAGCTTAGTCCCCGGGCACTACGAGCAGTACTTC.

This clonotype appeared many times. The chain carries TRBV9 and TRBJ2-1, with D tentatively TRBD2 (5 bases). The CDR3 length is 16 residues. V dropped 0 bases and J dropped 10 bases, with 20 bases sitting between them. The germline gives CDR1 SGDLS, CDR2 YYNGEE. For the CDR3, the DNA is TGTGCCAGCAGCGTAGACCCTAGCCCCGTTGGTCCAGAGCAGTTCTTC. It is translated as CASSVDPSPVGPEQFF.

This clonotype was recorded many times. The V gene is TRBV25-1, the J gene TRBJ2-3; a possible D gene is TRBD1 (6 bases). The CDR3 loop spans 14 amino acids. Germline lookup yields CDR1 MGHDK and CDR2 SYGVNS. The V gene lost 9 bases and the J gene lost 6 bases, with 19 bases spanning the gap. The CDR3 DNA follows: TGTGCCAGTACGGACAGTAAAAGATCGGATACGCAGTATTTT. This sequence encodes CASTDSKRSDTQYF.

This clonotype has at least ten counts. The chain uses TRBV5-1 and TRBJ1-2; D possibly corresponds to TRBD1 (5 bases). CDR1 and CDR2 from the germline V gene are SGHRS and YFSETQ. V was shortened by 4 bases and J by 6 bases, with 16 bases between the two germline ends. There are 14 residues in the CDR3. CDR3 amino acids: CASSVSRGGDGYTF. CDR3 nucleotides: TGCGCCAGCAGCGTATCGAGGGGAGGGGATGGCTACACCTTC.

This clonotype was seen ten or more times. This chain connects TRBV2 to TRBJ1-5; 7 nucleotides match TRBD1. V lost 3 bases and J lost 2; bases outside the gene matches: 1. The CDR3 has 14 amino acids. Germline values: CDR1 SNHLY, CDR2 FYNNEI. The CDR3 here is CASSDRGGNQPQHF. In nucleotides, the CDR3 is TGTGCCAGCAGTGACAGGGGGGGCAATCAGCCCCAGCATTTT.

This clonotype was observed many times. This chain's CDR3 is CAWSVGDSGNTIYF. The CDR3 bases are TGTGCCTGGAGTGTAGGGGACTCTGGAAACACCATATATTTT. This chain joins TRBV30 and TRBJ1-3; TRBD1 is a possible D gene (5 bases). From germline, CDR1 is GTSNPN and CDR2 SVGIG (reference sequence). CDR3 length: 14 residues. The germline V and J ends were trimmed by 0 bases and 0 bases, with 6 bases remaining between them.

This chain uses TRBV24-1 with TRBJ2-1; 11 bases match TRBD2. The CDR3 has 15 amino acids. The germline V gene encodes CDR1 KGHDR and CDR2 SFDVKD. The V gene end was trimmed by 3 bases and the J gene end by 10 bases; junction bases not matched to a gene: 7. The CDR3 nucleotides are TGTGCCACCAGTGATCCCACTAGCGGGAGTAGAGAGCAGTTCTTC. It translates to CATSDPTSGSREQFF.

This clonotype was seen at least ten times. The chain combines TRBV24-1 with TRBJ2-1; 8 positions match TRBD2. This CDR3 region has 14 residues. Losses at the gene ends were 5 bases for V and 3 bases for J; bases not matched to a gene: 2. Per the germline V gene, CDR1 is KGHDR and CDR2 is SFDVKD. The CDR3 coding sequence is TGTGCCACCAGTGCCGGGAGGGACTACAATGAGCAGTTCTTC. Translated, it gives CATSAGRDYNEQFF.

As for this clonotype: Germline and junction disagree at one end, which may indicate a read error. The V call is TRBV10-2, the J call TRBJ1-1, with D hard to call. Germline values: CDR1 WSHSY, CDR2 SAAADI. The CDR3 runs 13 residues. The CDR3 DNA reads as TGCGCCAGCACCTACAGAGTGAACACTGAGGCTTTCTTT. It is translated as CASTYRVNTEAFF.

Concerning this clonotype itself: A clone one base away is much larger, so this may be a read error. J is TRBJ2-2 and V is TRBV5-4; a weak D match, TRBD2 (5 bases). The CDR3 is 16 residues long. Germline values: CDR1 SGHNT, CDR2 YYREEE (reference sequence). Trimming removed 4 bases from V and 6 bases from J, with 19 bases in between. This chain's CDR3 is CASSPLPGLPAGELFF. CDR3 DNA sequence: TGTGCCAGCAGCCCACTCCCAGGACTTCCAGCCGGGGAGCTGTTTTTT.

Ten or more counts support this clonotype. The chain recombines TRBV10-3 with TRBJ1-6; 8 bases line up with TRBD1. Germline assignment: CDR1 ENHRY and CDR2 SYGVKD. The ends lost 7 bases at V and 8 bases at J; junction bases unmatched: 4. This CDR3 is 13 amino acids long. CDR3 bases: TGTGCCATCACTGCGGACAGGGATTCACCCCTCCACTTT. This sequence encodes CAITADRDSPLHF.

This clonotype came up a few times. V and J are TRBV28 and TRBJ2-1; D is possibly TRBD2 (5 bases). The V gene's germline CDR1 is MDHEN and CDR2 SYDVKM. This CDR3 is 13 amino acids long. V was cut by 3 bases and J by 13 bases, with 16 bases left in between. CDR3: CASSFRTPRTQFF. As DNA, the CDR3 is TGTGCCAGCAGTTTTCGGACTCCCAGGACTCAGTTCTTC. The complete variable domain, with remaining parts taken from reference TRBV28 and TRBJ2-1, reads DVKVTQSSRYLVKRTGEKVFLECVQDMDHENMFWYRQDPGLGLRLIYFSYDVKMKEKGDIPEGYSVSREKKERFSLILESASTNQTSMYLCASSFRTPRTQFFGPGTRLTVL.

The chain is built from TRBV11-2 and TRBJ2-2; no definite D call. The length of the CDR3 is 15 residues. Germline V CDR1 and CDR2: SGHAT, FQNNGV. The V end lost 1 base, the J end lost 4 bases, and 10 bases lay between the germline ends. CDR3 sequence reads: CASSLVSTTTGELFF. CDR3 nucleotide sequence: TGTGCCAGCAGCTTAGTCTCGACGACCACCGGGGAGCTGTTTTTT.

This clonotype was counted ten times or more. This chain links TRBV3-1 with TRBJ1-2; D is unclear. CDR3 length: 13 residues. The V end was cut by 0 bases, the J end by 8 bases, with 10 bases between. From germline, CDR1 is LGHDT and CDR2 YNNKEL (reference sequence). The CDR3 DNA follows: TGTGCCAGCAGCCAAGATCGAGTCTCCGGCTACACCTTC. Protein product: CASSQDRVSGYTF.

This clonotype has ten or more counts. The CDR3: CASSPQTGQYGYTF. The CDR3 DNA follows: TGTGCCAGCAGCCCGCAGACAGGCCAGTATGGCTACACCTTC. This chain uses TRBV7-9 with TRBJ1-2; a possible D gene is TRBD1 (6 bases). CDR1 SEHNR and CDR2 FQNEAQ come from the germline V gene (reference sequence). This CDR3 region has 14 residues. V was shortened by 5 bases and J by 5 bases, with 15 bases between the two germline ends.

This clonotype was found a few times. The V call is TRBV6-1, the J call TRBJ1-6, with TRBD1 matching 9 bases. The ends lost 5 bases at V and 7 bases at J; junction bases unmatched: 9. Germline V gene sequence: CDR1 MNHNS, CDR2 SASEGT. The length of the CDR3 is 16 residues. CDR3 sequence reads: CASSQIRGTGNSPLHF. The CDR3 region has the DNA TGTGCCAGCAGTCAAATTCGTGGGACAGGGAATTCACCCCTCCACTTT.

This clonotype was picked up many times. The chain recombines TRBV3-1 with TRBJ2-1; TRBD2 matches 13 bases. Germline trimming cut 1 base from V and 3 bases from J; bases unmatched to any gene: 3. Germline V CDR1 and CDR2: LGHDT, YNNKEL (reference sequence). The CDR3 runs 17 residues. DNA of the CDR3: TGTGCCAGCAGCCAAGCTAGGACTAGCGGGGGCTACAATGAGCAGTTCTTC. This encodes CASSQARTSGGYNEQFF.